This T cell receptor (beta chain) was found in a study of blood T cell repertoires in COVID-19. Study-wide background: Some COVID-19 samples were acute and others convalescent; all came from the United States, Italy and Spain. PBMCs, B-cell-depleted T cells, or T cells provided the cDNA or gDNA that made up the material.

Germline V lookup: CDR1 MNHEY, CDR2 SMNVEV (reference sequence). The CDR3 is 14 amino acids. V lost 1 base, J lost 7 bases, and 11 bases lay in between. Authors' data handling: By means of reference gene primer amplification, nucleated cell counts were estimated. The protocol was immunoSEQ multiplex PCR, while the TCRdb copy is restricted to in-frame clones and leaves out a portion. The V and J calls and clone size are taken from that table; D and trimming were inferred from the DNA. The table lists some 200,000 clones, nearly 90% of them singletons. This receptor was identified in a woman aged 18-35 years who had recovered from COVID-19. Source material: peripheral blood. This chain links TRBV27 with TRBJ1-5; D is undetermined. This CDR3 reads CASSLWGAGQPQHF. The CDR3 DNA is TGTGCCAGCAGTTTATGGGGTGCGGGACAGCCCCAGCATTTT.